This passage covers 32 T cell receptor beta chains from one sample sequenced in a study of siplizumab effects on memory and regulatory T cells. Here immunoSEQ multiplex PCR was the method, and the copy in TCRdb shows in-frame clones only, minus some. The sample records roughly 50,000 clones, 93% being singletons. Input material: CD8+ T cells sorted from blood. These receptors were taken from a human donor in good health.

The chain's CDR3 is CASSLSGGPYNEQFF. As DNA, the CDR3 is TGTGCCAGCAGTCTGAGCGGGGGGCCCTACAATGAGCAGTTCTTC. The rearrangement uses TRBV6-5 and TRBJ2-1; the match to TRBD2 covers 9 bases. The germline gives CDR1 MNHEY, CDR2 SVGAGI. V shed 5 bases and J 2 bases; nucleotides not matched to a gene: 4. This CDR3 has 15 amino acids.

This chain joins TRBV4-2 and TRBJ2-7; no definite D call. The length of the CDR3 is 13 residues. Germline loops: CDR1 LGHNA, CDR2 YNFKEQ. Trimming removed 1 base at V and 0 bases at J, with 4 bases between. The CDR3 DNA sequence: TGTGCCAGCAGCCAAGTGGGCTCCTACGAGCAGTACTTC. This sequence encodes CASSQVGSYEQYF.

V and J are TRBV5-4 and TRBJ2-1; no clear D. V lost 2 bases and J lost 0, with 12 bases in between. Germline CDR1 is SGHNT and CDR2 is YYREEE (reference sequence). This CDR3 contains 16 residues. CDR3: CASSFRALSSYNEQFF. The DNA of the CDR3 is TGTGCCAGCAGCTTCCGGGCGCTGAGCTCCTACAATGAGCAGTTCTTC.

The rearrangement links TRBV7-2 to TRBJ2-7; no clear D. Trimming cost V 4 bases and J 4 bases, with 14 bases left between them. This CDR3 region has 14 residues. The germline CDR1 and CDR2 sequences are SGHTA and FQGNSA. The CDR3 DNA follows: TGTGCCAGCAGCTCTGTAAGTCGGAGTTACGAGCAGTACTTC. Its translation is CASSSVSRSYEQYF.

The chain carries TRBV28 and TRBJ1-4; D remains ambiguous. The germline gives CDR1 MDHEN, CDR2 SYDVKM. V lost 6 bases to trimming and J lost 8 bases, with 4 bases between them. The CDR3 runs 10 residues. In DNA form, the CDR3 reads TGTGCCAGCAGGCAGGAAAAACTGTTTTTT. Protein product: CASRQEKLFF.

The V and J genes are TRBV27 and TRBJ1-1; D not certain. V lost 3 bases and J lost 0, with 11 bases in between. The CDR3 covers 15 residues. The germline V gene has CDR1 MNHEY and CDR2 SMNVEV (reference sequence). The CDR3 protein is CASSFSGSVNTEAFF. The DNA of the CDR3 is TGTGCCAGCAGTTTTTCCGGGTCTGTGAACACTGAAGCTTTCTTT.

The chain recombines TRBV27 with TRBJ2-1, with D unclear. CDR1 and CDR2 (germline): MNHEY, SMNVEV (reference sequence). CDR3 length: 14 amino acids. V shed 5 bases and J shed 0 bases, with 8 bases lying between them. CDR3 amino acids: CASSTVGSYNEQFF. In DNA, the CDR3 is TGTGCCAGCAGTACAGTGGGCTCCTACAATGAGCAGTTCTTC.

This rearrangement joins TRBV4-1 to TRBJ1-1; D is possibly TRBD1 (6 bases). Trimming took off 7 bases at V and 1 base at J, with 13 bases between the two ends. This CDR3 spans 14 amino acids. CDR1 is MGHRA, CDR2 YSYEKL, per germline. The CDR3 nucleotides read TGCGCCAGCAATCGGGGGGCGCCGAACACTGAAGCTTTCTTT. Its protein is CASNRGAPNTEAFF.

A single count supports this clone. This chain links TRBV5-1 with TRBJ2-1; D call uncertain. Looked up from germline, CDR1 is SGHRS and CDR2 is YFSETQ. The CDR3 extends over 12 amino acids. Trimming stripped 9 bases from V and 8 bases from J, with 15 bases between. The chain's CDR3 is CATRKEWDEQFF. CDR3 sequence (DNA): TGCGCCACCAGAAAGGAGTGGGATGAGCAGTTCTTC.

This chain joins TRBV7-9 and TRBJ2-1; TRBD2 aligns across 11 bases. This CDR3 spans 15 amino acids. The germline gives CDR1 SEHNR, CDR2 FQNEAQ (reference sequence). V was pared by 5 bases and J by 8 bases, with 8 bases of the junction left unmatched. For the CDR3, the DNA is TGTGCCAGCAGCCCTGTAGCGGGAGGGATTCATGAGCAGTTCTTC. Translation gives CASSPVAGGIHEQFF.

The chain joins TRBV11-2 to TRBJ2-1; 8 bases match TRBD1. CDR1 is SGHAT, CDR2 FQNNGV, per germline. The CDR3 length is 13 residues. Trimming removed 5 bases from V and 6 bases from J; junction bases left unmatched: 3. Here the CDR3 DNA reads TGTGCCAGCAGCGGAGGGACAGGCAATGAGCAGTTCTTC. Its translation is CASSGGTGNEQFF.

The CDR3 DNA follows: TGTGCCAGCAGCTTAGATAACAGGGTCTTATATGGCTACACCTTC. Encoded protein: CASSLDNRVLYGYTF. The chain carries TRBV7-9 and TRBJ1-2; possible D gene TRBD1, 6 bases. The CDR3 extends over 15 amino acids. Germline values: CDR1 SEHNR, CDR2 FQNEAQ (reference sequence). Trimming took off 1 base at V and 5 bases at J, with 14 bases between the two ends.

This sequence joins TRBV15 and TRBJ1-4, with D hard to call. Trimming removed 0 bases at V and 6 bases at J, with 8 bases between. The CDR3 runs 14 residues. Germline V gene data show CDR1 as LNHNV and CDR2 as YYDKDF (reference sequence). The CDR3 loop is CATSRDSADEKLFF. The CDR3 DNA reads TGTGCCACCAGCAGAGATTCGGCAGATGAAAAACTGTTTTTT.

This chain joins TRBV9 and TRBJ2-7, with TRBD2 matching over 10 bases. The V segment lost 4 bases and the J segment 0 bases; nucleotides outside the gene matches: 7. The CDR3 has 16 residues. CDR1 and CDR2 from the germline V gene are SGDLS and YYNGEE. CDR3 in amino acids: CASSPLAGASSYEQYF. The CDR3 DNA follows: TGTGCCAGCAGCCCCCTAGCGGGAGCGAGCTCCTACGAGCAGTACTTC.

This clone has a single count. The chain links TRBV5-1 to TRBJ2-7; the D gene is possibly TRBD1 (6 bases). Per the germline V gene, CDR1 is SGHRS and CDR2 is YFSETQ. Trimming cost V 0 bases and J 2 bases, with 9 bases left between them. This CDR3 contains 14 residues. The chain's CDR3 is CASSLVSGAYEQYF. The CDR3 nucleotides read TGCGCCAGCAGCTTGGTCTCAGGGGCCTACGAGCAGTACTTC.

CDR3 DNA: TGTGCCAGCAGCTTCTTTACCGGCGGGAGGGCCAAAAATGAGCAGTTCTTC. The encoded protein is CASSFFTGGRAKNEQFF. The chain couples TRBV7-3 to TRBJ2-1; 9 nucleotides line up with TRBD2. V was pared by 3 bases and J by 7 bases, with 13 bases of the junction left unmatched. Germline CDR1 SGHTA, CDR2 FQGTGA. CDR3 size: 17 residues.

The chain combines TRBV7-9 with TRBJ2-7; D gene ambiguous. The CDR3 spans 13 residues. Germline V gene data show CDR1 as SEHNR and CDR2 as FQNEAQ (reference sequence). Trimming pared 0 bases from V and 5 bases from J, leaving 8 bases between. The CDR3 nucleotides read TGTGCCAGCAGCTTAGCCCCGCGACACGAGCAGTACTTC. It is translated as CASSLAPRHEQYF.

On this clone: Other nucleotide sequences in the sample specify the same CDR3. The chain has TRBV28 and TRBJ1-1; TRBD1 is a possible D gene (6 bases). The V end lost 0 bases, the J end lost 7 bases, and 12 bases lay between the germline ends. Germline V CDR1 and CDR2: MDHEN, SYDVKM. This CDR3 is 14 amino acids long. CDR3 amino acids: CASSLWGARNEAFF. The DNA of the CDR3 is TGTGCCAGCAGTTTATGGGGGGCGCGTAATGAAGCTTTCTTT.

Here the CDR3 reads CASRQTSVETQYF. The CDR3 region has the DNA TGTGCCAGCAGGCAGACTAGCGTAGAGACCCAGTACTTC. This chain joins TRBV7-9 and TRBJ2-5; 8 bases are shared with TRBD2. J lost 4 bases, V lost 6 bases, and 4 bases had no gene match. The length of the CDR3 is 13 residues. Germline values: CDR1 SEHNR, CDR2 FQNEAQ (reference sequence).

This sequence joins TRBV9 and TRBJ2-7; 8 bases fit TRBD2. With 5 bases clipped from V and 6 bases from J, the junction kept 10 bases outside the gene matches. CDR3 length: 14 residues. Germline CDR1 reads SGDLS; CDR2 reads YYNGEE. CDR3 bases: TGTGCCAGCAGTGAAGCCACCGGGGGGGGCGAGCAGTACTTC. Protein product: CASSEATGGGEQYF. Supplemented by reference TRBV9 and TRBJ2-7, the full variable domain reads DSGVTQTPKHLITATGQRVTLRCSPRSGDLSVYWYQQSLDQGLQFLIQYYNGEERAKGNILERFSAQQFPDLHSELNLSSLELGDSALYFCASSEATGGGEQYFGPGTRLTVT.

V is TRBV2 and J is TRBJ2-7; 8 positions agree with TRBD1. Trimming removed 6 bases from V and 5 bases from J; junction bases left unmatched: 9. The CDR3 has 14 residues. Germline V gene data show CDR1 as SNHLY and CDR2 as FYNNEI. The CDR3 region has the DNA TGTGCCAGCAGCCCCAGGGGGCCAGGGGACGAGCAGTACTTC. Translating gives CASSPRGPGDEQYF.

This clone was picked up one time. The V and J genes are TRBV6-6 and TRBJ1-1, with D unresolved. The CDR3 has 12 residues. Germline assignment: CDR1 MNHNY and CDR2 SVGAGI (reference sequence). V lost 6 bases to trimming and J lost 1 base, with 6 bases between them. The CDR3 DNA sequence: TGTGCCAGCAGCGCTTCGAACACTGAAGCTTTCTTT. Translation gives CASSASNTEAFF.

This sequence joins TRBV9 and TRBJ1-1; the match to TRBD1 covers 9 bases. This CDR3 has 14 amino acids. J was trimmed by 10 bases and V by 3 bases; bases with no gene match: 10. CDR1 and CDR2 (germline): SGDLS, YYNGEE. CDR3 nucleotide sequence: TGTGCCAGCAGCGCACAACAGGGGGCGGGAGGAGCTTTCTTT. Protein: CASSAQQGAGGAFF.

The chain links TRBV27 to TRBJ2-1; weak D call: TRBD2 (5 bases). V was clipped by 7 bases and J by 0 bases, with 16 bases between them. This CDR3 is built from 16 residues. Germline V CDR1 and CDR2: MNHEY, SMNVEV (reference sequence). In DNA form, the CDR3 reads TGTGCCAGCACTAGCAGGTCCCCCAGCTCCTACAATGAGCAGTTCTTC. Protein sequence: CASTSRSPSSYNEQFF.

This chain connects TRBV28 to TRBJ2-1; D may be TRBD1 (6 bases). V dropped 6 bases and J dropped 8 bases, with 17 bases sitting between them. CDR1 is MDHEN, CDR2 SYDVKM, per germline. This CDR3 spans 14 amino acids. This chain's CDR3 is CASRKSGTIDEQFF. As DNA, the CDR3 is TGTGCCAGCAGAAAATCCGGGACAATCGATGAGCAGTTCTTC.

In nucleotides, the CDR3 is TGTGCCAGCAGCGGACAGGGTTACGAGCAGTACTTC. Protein sequence: CASSGQGYEQYF. J is TRBJ2-7 and V is TRBV9, with 7 bases that match TRBD1. CDR1 and CDR2 from the germline V gene are SGDLS and YYNGEE. With 3 bases clipped from V and 4 bases from J, the junction kept 1 base outside the gene matches. This CDR3 spans 12 amino acids.

This rearrangement joins TRBV10-3 to TRBJ1-2; D perhaps matches TRBD1 (6 bases). Germline V lookup: CDR1 ENHRY, CDR2 SYGVKD. CDR3 length: 15 residues. Trimming left V 10 bases short and J 9 bases short, with 27 bases between. CDR3 sequence (DNA): TGTGCCACGGGGGGCAGGGTGCCAAGAAATTTGAGCTACACCTTC. Protein: CATGGRVPRNLSYTF.

The chain employs TRBV6-4 and TRBJ2-7; possible D gene TRBD1, 6 bases. The CDR3 runs to 13 residues. The germline gives CDR1 MRHNA, CDR2 SNTAGT. Trimming pared 10 bases from V and 2 bases from J, leaving 15 bases between. The CDR3 nucleotides are TGTGCCACCCGAGGCAGGGACACCTACGAGCAGTACTTC. It specifies CATRGRDTYEQYF.

The chain links TRBV2 to TRBJ1-5; tentative D call: TRBD1 (5 bases). The CDR3 totals 13 residues. V shed 6 bases and J shed 7 bases, with 13 bases lying between them. CDR1 and CDR2 (germline): SNHLY, FYNNEI. The DNA for the CDR3 is TGTGCCAGCAGGGAAACAAGGGGACAGCCCCAGCATTTT. Its protein is CASRETRGQPQHF.

This rearrangement joins TRBV5-6 to TRBJ2-7; D not certain. Trimming removed 1 base at V and 2 bases at J, with 7 bases between. Germline CDR1 and CDR2: SGHDT and YYEEEE. This CDR3 region has 13 residues. The CDR3 sequence: CASSLKVTYEQYF. CDR3 DNA: TGTGCCAGCAGCTTGAAAGTAACCTACGAGCAGTACTTC.

The table lists this clone with a few counts. The chain uses TRBV28 and TRBJ2-6; D is undetermined. CDR1 MDHEN and CDR2 SYDVKM come from the germline V gene. V dropped 2 bases and J dropped 0 bases, with 8 bases sitting between them. The CDR3 totals 16 residues. The CDR3 loop is CASSLGQSSGANVLTF. The CDR3 bases are TGTGCCAGCAGTTTAGGCCAGAGCTCTGGGGCCAACGTCCTGACTTTC.

The chain has TRBV7-6 and TRBJ2-7; TRBD1 aligns across 7 bases. Trimming took 5 bases from V and 3 from J; bases not matched to a gene: 10. This CDR3 has 15 residues. Per the germline V gene, CDR1 is SGHVS and CDR2 is FNYEAQ. The CDR3, as DNA: TGTGCCAGCAGCCCTTGGGGACAGAAAGACTACGAGCAGTACTTC. Its translation: CASSPWGQKDYEQYF.